This T cell receptor beta chain was retrieved from a study of tumor-infiltrating lymphocytes in primary liver carcinoma. For the study at large: Lesions, classed as T1-T3 N0M0, spanned roughly 4 to 10 cm across. There were roughly 3.5 to 8 million productive TCRbeta reads per sample, a yield similar across tissue types.

A note on this clonotype: One end of the junction does not line up with germline, which may come from a read error.

Researchers generated TCR beta cDNA from around 510 ng of total RNA, relying on a constant-region primer. Three nested multiplex PCR rounds of slightly modified ARM-PCR generated TCR beta libraries. The first two PCR rounds used TRBV1-TRBV30 primers with a Cbeta primer, approximately 10 cycles each. Each CDR3 protein gets one entry after TCRdb re-called the multiplex PCR reads with MiXCR. The sample has fewer than 400,000 distinct CDR3 sequences, 65% seen once. This CDR3 contains 15 residues. CDR1 and CDR2 from the germline V gene are MGHRA and YSYEKL. Unsorted whole blood yielded the blood RNA, and germline DNA was also extracted. Among the patients, all had chronic HBV infection and none had been treated.

The chain has TRBV4-1 and TRBJ1-1; TRBD1 is a possible D gene (6 bases). The TCR was taken from a man aged 40-49 years with primary liver carcinoma and hepatitis B virus infection. The specimen was peripheral blood. DNA for the CDR3: TGCGCCATCAGCCTAGAAACACAGGGAAACACTGAAGCTTTCTTT. Translating it yields CAISLETQGNTEAFF.